The 3 T cell receptor beta chains presented below share a single source sample, sequenced in a study of cytomegalovirus exposure and HLA in healthy donors. Amplification used 60 Vbeta primers and 13 Jbeta primers. Profiling relied on immunoSEQ multiplex PCR, and the TCRdb table lists in-frame clones only, not all of them. The table records over 110,000 clones, around 80% of them present only once. The sample was PBMCs. The receptors were gathered from a male donor in good health and CMV-seropositive.

V and J are TRBV19 and TRBJ2-1; 8 bases fit TRBD2. The CDR3 loop spans 15 amino acids. Germline CDR1 and CDR2: LNHDA and SQIVND (reference sequence). J was trimmed by 4 bases and V by 5 bases; bases with no gene match: 7. CDR3 amino acids: CASSLSGGEYNEQFF. The CDR3 region has the DNA TGTGCCAGTAGTTTAAGCGGGGGCGAGTACAATGAGCAGTTCTTC.

This chain joins TRBV6-6 and TRBJ1-2; D not resolved. Trimming pared 3 bases from V and 4 bases from J, leaving 9 bases between. CDR3 length equals 13 residues. Germline values: CDR1 MNHNY, CDR2 SVGAGI (reference sequence). The CDR3 here is CASSYEGFYGYTF. As DNA, the CDR3 is TGTGCCAGCAGTTATGAGGGTTTCTATGGCTACACCTTC.

The chain is built from TRBV5-1 and TRBJ2-7; TRBD1 aligns across 7 bases. V lost 7 bases to trimming and J lost 0 bases; unmatched junction nucleotides: 10. Germline CDR1 reads SGHRS; CDR2 reads YFSETQ. The CDR3 spans 15 residues. CDR3 nucleotides: TGCGCCAGCTGCCTCGGGACAGCCAGCTCCTACGAGCAGTACTTC. Residues: CASCLGTASSYEQYF.